Described below is a single T cell receptor beta chain sequence and its context. Antigen unknown. The sample comes from a study of siplizumab effects on memory and regulatory T cells. General study results and limits: Of the proliferating CD4+ or CD8+ clones, roughly 75-97% lacked a naive or memory phenotype that could be assigned. Mean Treg-derived proportions of mappable alloreactive CD4+ clones were roughly 69% for siplizumab and 25% to 30% for controls. Siplizumab, the agent tested, significantly reduced alloreactive sequences traceable to unstimulated CD4+ memory cells. Memory cells seemed less diverse than naive T cells, which seemed major alloresponse contributors.

V lost 2 bases and J lost 5, with 12 bases in between. The CDR3 has 14 amino acids. Germline V gene sequence: CDR1 MNHEY, CDR2 SMNVEV (reference sequence). The repertoire was sequenced with immunoSEQ multiplex PCR; TCRdb's copy has only in-frame clones and lacks some. Of more than 85,000 clones in the sample, 93% were seen once. Sequencing was carried out using CD4+ T cells sorted from blood. The chain recombines TRBV27 with TRBJ1-1; D unclear. This TCR was recovered from a human donor in good health. CDR3 nucleotides: TGTGCCAGCAGTTTAGGACGGTGGGGAACTGAAGCTTTCTTT. It is translated as CASSLGRWGTEAFF.